The present T cell receptor beta chain was sequenced within a study of molecular identifiers for immune sequencing clone quantification. Study findings and constraints: Jurkat TCR RNA that was spiked in from one cell was reportedly detectable among one million naive cells.

This clonotype turned up a few times. The antigen is undetermined. The junction and the germline gene differ at one end; a read error may be behind it. One entry per CDR3 protein results from TCRdb running MiXCR on the PCR reads. This sample carries around 470,000 distinct CDR3 sequences, about 20% of them seen once, and the ten largest clones take around 0.86%. Material for sequencing was naive CD8+ T cells from blood, with Jurkat cell RNA spiked in. Subset here: FACS-sorted CD8+CD4-CCR7+CD45RA+ naive T cells. This TCR derives from a human donor in good health. Some libraries in this study had Jurkat cell RNA spiked in.

CDR3 protein: CASSIYSQYNEKLSF. DNA of the CDR3: TGTGCCAGTAGTATCTATTCCCAGTATAATGAAAAACTGTCTTTT. This chain links TRBV19 with TRBJ1-4, with D unclear. This CDR3 region has 15 residues. CDR1 LNHDA and CDR2 SQIVND come from the germline V gene (reference sequence). Full variable domain (rest looked up from reference TRBV19 and TRBJ1-4): DGGITQSPKYLFRKEGQNVTLSCEQNLNHDAMYWYRQDPGQGLRLIYYSQIVNDFQKGDIAEGYSVSREKKESFPLTVTSAQKNPTAFYLCASSIYSQYNEKLSFGSGTQLSVL.